This T cell receptor beta chain emerged from a study of cytomegalovirus exposure and HLA in healthy donors (dated by TCRdb to 2016 to 2017). The study in broad terms: In an earlier analysis of roughly 500 of the donors, 276 Gb of sequence data and some 120 million unique TCR beta sequences from roughly 190 million T cells were reported. An early release that covered approximately 600 HLA-typed donors contained about 290 gigabases of sequencing data and around 85 million unique TCR sequences. Among the roughly 370 genotyped donors, about 83% belonged to the genetic ancestry cluster associated with self-reported Caucasian donors. The study aimed to test whether cataloging public T cell receptors could reveal signatures of past pathogen exposure. The T cell repertoires of several hundred subjects were profiled by immunosequencing and related to cytomegalovirus serostatus. Besides the first cohort of 666 subjects, a separate validation cohort made up of 120 different subjects was used. The study combined high-throughput TCR immunosequencing, statistical association of individual TCRs with disease status, and machine learning to predict cytomegalovirus infection status. A later analysis re-analyzed previously published TCR beta repertoires from about 600 donors and added high-resolution HLA genotyping to study TCR occurrence patterns. Rather than drawing on any new phenotypic data, the later analysis identified candidate immune exposures from TCR beta sequences and the way those sequences occurred across donors. In an earlier analysis of 587 of the donors, high-throughput TCR beta sequencing was used to judge whether each TCR beta V gene segment behaved as functional or pseudogenic. Donor age, sex, ethnicity and CMV serostatus were compiled together with the repertoire data. A later genetic analysis used genome-wide SNP genotypes for about 60% of the roughly 700 donors, treating that subset as a discovery cohort. Every discovery cohort repertoire had been produced on one sequencing platform. HLA typing included class I and class II loci at four-digit resolution. Typing coverage differed by locus: A, B, C, DRB1 and DQB1 were typed in about 620-630 donors, DQA1 in 522, DPA1 in some 570, and DPB1 in just under 490. Roughly five DR-DQ haplotypes were handled as single units for association and clustering, since linkage in the cohort was strong. Among about 410 genotyped donors of the cohort, an average of approximately 240,000 unique TCR beta nucleotide sequences was sequenced per donor, of which 15% to 20% were non-productive. The paper as a whole reports these results and caveats: Assigning TCR associations to individual alleles was difficult when HLA alleles, especially DR and DQ, strongly co-occurred. A few of the identified cytomegalovirus-associated TCR beta chains were confirmed in vitro to be specific for cytomegalovirus antigens. A later analysis found that most CMV-associated TCR beta chains appeared HLA-restricted, with HLA associations seemingly driven largely by CMV exposure. The authors suggested that the approach could potentially be extended to other disease states and immunological phenotypes. In a later analysis, several top co-occurrence clusters were reported to appear linked to parvovirus B19, influenza, CMV and Epstein-Barr virus. In a later genetic analysis, a missense DCLRE1C variant was associated with V-gene and J-gene trimming of TCR beta chains, and the association was replicated in an independent cohort. The study listed approximately 150 TCR beta chains as associated with cytomegalovirus. Some IMGT-functional V segments, including TRBV6-2 and TRBV6-3, could not be distinguished by the 87-base-pair reads and were therefore excluded. HLA typing was unavailable for some donors at each locus, so association tests used only the typed subset. In a later analysis, the rate of TCR association differed among HLA loci, with DRB1 alleles having the most associated TCRs and HLA-C alleles having the fewest. An earlier analysis of some 590 of the donors showed that most TCR beta V segments appeared in productive rearrangements either about 87% or about 30% of the time, which broadly matched IMGT annotations. Sequencing depth was assumed to be roughly uniform across donors in the presence/absence analyses, though that assumption may not hold. According to a later genetic analysis, donors in an Asian-associated ancestry cluster had fewer N-insertions in productive TCRs than the approximately 710-donor mean. In both the original and validation cohorts, the classifier was reported to diagnose cytomegalovirus status with high specificity and sensitivity. Only TCR beta chains were sequenced in this cohort, and the absence of alpha or paired-chain data limited detectable features. Most TCR sequences were seen in very few donors, while some public TCRs were found in many individuals. A further reported finding was that TCR beta sequences accurately predicted the HLA-A and HLA-B alleles for most subjects in the first cohort. Correlated functional status among segregating V segments might be attributable to linkage disequilibrium, but an unknown experimental factor could not be ruled out. In a later analysis, HLA-associated TCR beta chains showed more clonal expansion and lower generation probabilities than non-associated chains that were equally common. Because counts were too low, 15 or so rarely observed V segments, including chromosome 9 orphons, were excluded from the earlier analysis of 587 of the donors. At a false discovery rate of 0.05, a later analysis linked 16,951 TCR beta sequences to specific HLA alleles. The sequencing pipeline was judged likely to have produced a cluster of highly shared sequence variants as a technical artifact. The only immune exposure information available for the cohort was CMV serostatus.

On this clone itself: Its specific antigen is unknown. The input lacks base qualities; no much larger clone sits a single base away.

Libraries were built with the immunoSEQ multiplex PCR assay. The multiplex PCR relied on a mix of 60 forward primers for TCR Vbeta segments and 13 reverse primers for TCR Jbeta segments. Amplification of the CDR3 region of rearranged TCR beta genes was performed with a multiplex PCR assay on genomic DNA. The Illumina HiSeq System was used to sequence the amplified TCR beta libraries as 87-base-pair reads. In the paper's pipeline: A later analysis counted approximately 76 million unique TCR beta chains across the 670 or so repertoires, and about 10 million of these chains were shared by at least two donors. A nearest-neighbor algorithm error-corrected the raw reads and collapsed the reads into unique sequences, merging closely related sequences to remove PCR and sequencing errors. CDR3 sequences were aligned to IMGT reference sequences to assign V, D and J gene segments. For a sequence to be retained, a match of at least six nucleotides was required to both a V gene segment and a J gene segment. A rearrangement counted as productive if the CDR3 had no stop codons and remained in frame with V and J, and every other rearrangement counted as non-productive. Following IMGT convention, CDR3 was defined as the stretch from the second conserved V-encoded cysteine up to the conserved J-encoded phenylalanine. The earlier analysis of fewer than 700 of the donors excluded sequences that lacked an unambiguous match to a single V gene segment. An earlier analysis of 587 of the donors classified V segments as functional when productive rearrangements were above 56.7% and as segregating when the standard deviation between donors was above 5%. To diagnose cytomegalovirus status from the catalog of TCR beta chain sequences, a statistical classification framework was built. V and J gene assignment, in a later analysis, came from comparing TCR nucleotide sequences with IMGT/GENE-DB human TR gene sequences. In a later analysis, CDR3 sequences and most-parsimonious VDJ recombination scenarios were assigned using the TCRdist pipeline. In a later analysis, every TCR beta chain was defined by the combination of its CDR3 amino acid sequence and its V-gene family, and reads without a unique V-gene family were dropped. A later analysis removed 550 to 650 highly shared, low-generation-probability nucleotide sequences to deal with suspected cross-contamination and a sequencing artifact. In a later analysis, a clonal expansion index for each public chain was calculated from normalized within-repertoire ranks of inferred template counts. In a later analysis, generation probabilities were computed with a VDJ recombination model fitted to out-of-frame rearrangements, and the resulting probabilities were checked against IGoR. Hypergeometric tests were used in a later analysis to score TCR-TCR, TCR-HLA and TCR-CMV co-occurrence, with a repertoire-size bias correction applied to the TCR pairs. To estimate false discovery rates, a later analysis permuted the HLA or CMV assignments 20 times. In a later analysis, co-occurring TCRs were grouped using DBSCAN, and TCRdist sequence similarity was added for clustering within HLA-allele-positive subsets. Repertoires with fewer than 30,000 or more than 120,000 public chains were left out of co-occurrence clustering, as were about 5 repertoires with anomalous nucleotide sharing. The clones in this table, taken by TCRdb from immuneACCESS, are in-frame only. Not every clone is retained; where verified, under half of the shortfall comes from an unresolved V gene, and the cause of the rest is unknown. That table supplies the V and J calls and clone size; D and trimming were determined from the DNA. The sample table lists around 120,000 clones, 55% to 75% of them with a count of one. The top ten hold around 1.6% of the sample.

The cohort was made up of 500 to 850 healthy bone marrow donors. At the time of sampling, every cohort member was nominally healthy, though immune exposures that went unrecorded were likely present. The donor tested CMV seropositive and was one of the 289 seropositive cohort members. Every donor gave a peripheral blood sample, and the peripheral blood mononuclear cells from that sample were used for TCR beta sequencing. The Qiagen DNeasy Blood Extraction Kit was used to extract genomic DNA from the blood cell samples. CDR3 length: 15 amino acids, cysteine to phenylalanine. The entry retains the CDR3 DNA only, 45 bases that are in frame from base 1. Taken from the germline V gene, the CDR1 and CDR2 loops are SGHRS and YFSETQ. Trimming leaves V shorter by 1 base and J shorter by 5 bases, with the junction holding 3 bases beyond the gene matches.

This TCR came from a man younger than 40 in good health and CMV-seropositive. The sequence is built from TRBV5-1 and TRBJ1-6, and TRBD1 matches 7 of the central bases. The material sequenced was PBMCs. The DNA sequence reads TGCGCCAGCAGCTTGAAAGGGGGCGATAATTCACCCCTCCACTTT. Its product reads: CASSLKGGDNSPLHF.